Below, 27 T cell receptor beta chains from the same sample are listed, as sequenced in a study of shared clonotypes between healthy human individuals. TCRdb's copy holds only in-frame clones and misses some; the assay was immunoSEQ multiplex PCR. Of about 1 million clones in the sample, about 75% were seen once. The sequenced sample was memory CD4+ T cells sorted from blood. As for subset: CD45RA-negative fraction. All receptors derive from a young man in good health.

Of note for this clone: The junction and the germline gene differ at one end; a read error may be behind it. The CDR3 nucleotides are TGTGTCAGCAGTTATGGTGACAGGGACGATTCACCCCTCCACTTT. This gives the protein CVSSYGDRDDSPLHF. The gene calls are TRBV6-5 and TRBJ1-6; 7 bases align to TRBD1. CDR1 and CDR2 from the germline V gene are MNHEY and SVGAGI. The CDR3 has 15 amino acids.

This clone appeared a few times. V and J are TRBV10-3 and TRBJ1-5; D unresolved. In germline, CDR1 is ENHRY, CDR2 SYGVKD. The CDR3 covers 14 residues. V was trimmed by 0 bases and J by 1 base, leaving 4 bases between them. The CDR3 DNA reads TGTGCCATCAGTGAGTCGGCGAGCAATCAGCCCCAGCATTTT. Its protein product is CAISESASNQPQHF.

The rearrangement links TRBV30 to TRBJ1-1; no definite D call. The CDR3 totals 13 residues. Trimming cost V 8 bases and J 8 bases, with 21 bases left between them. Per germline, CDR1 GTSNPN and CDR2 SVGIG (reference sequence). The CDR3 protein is CARLSSDGQEAFF. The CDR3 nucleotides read TGTGCCCGTCTAAGTAGTGATGGGCAGGAAGCTTTCTTT. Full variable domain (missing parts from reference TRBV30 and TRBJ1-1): SQTIHQWPATLVQPVGSPLSLECTVEGTSNPNLYWYRQAAGRGLQLLFYSVGIGQISSEVPQNLSASRPQDRQFILSSKKLLLSDSGFYLCARLSSDGQEAFFGQGTRLTVV.

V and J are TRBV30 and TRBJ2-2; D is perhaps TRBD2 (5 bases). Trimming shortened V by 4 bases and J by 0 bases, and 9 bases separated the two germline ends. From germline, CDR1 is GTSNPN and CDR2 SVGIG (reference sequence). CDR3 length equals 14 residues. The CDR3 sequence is CAWTGNSNTGELFF. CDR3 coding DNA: TGTGCCTGGACGGGGAATTCGAACACCGGGGAGCTGTTTTTT.

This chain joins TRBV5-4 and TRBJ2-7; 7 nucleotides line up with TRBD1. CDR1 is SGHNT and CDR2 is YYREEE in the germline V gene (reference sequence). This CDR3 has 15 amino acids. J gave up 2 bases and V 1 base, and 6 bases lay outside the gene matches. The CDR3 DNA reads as TGTGCCAGCAGCTTGAGACAGGGCCCTACCTACGAGCAGTACTTC. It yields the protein CASSLRQGPTYEQYF.

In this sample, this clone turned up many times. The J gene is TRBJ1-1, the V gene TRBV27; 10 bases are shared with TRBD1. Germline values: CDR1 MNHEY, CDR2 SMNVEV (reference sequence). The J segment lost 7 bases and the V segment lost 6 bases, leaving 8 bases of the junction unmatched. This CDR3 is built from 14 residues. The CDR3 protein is CASRGQGRGGEAFF. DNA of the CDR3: TGTGCCAGCAGGGGACAGGGGAGAGGGGGTGAAGCTTTCTTT.

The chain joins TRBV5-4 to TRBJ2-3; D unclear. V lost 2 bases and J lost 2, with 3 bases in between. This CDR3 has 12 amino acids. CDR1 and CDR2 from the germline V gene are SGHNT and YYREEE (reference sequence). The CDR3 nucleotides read TGTGCCAGCAGCTTTAACACAGATACGCAGTATTTT. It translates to CASSFNTDTQYF.

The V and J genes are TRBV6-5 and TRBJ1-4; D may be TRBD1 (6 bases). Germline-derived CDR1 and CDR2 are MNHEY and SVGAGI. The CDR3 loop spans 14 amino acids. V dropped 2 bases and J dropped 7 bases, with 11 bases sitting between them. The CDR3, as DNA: TGTGCCAGCAGTTACGGGACAATCGGTGAAAAACTGTTTTTT. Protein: CASSYGTIGEKLFF.

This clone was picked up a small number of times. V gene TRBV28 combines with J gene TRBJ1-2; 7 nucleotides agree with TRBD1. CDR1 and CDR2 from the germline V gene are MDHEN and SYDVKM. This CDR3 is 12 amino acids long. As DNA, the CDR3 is TGTGGATCCGGGACAGCCGCCTATGGCTACACCTTC. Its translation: CGSGTAAYGYTF.

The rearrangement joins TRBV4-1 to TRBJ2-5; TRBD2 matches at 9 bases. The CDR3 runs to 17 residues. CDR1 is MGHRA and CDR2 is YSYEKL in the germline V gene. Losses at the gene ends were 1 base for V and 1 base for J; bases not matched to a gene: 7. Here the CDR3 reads CASSQGRLAGIQETQYF. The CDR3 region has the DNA TGCGCCAGCAGCCAAGGCCGGCTAGCGGGAATCCAAGAGACCCAGTACTTC.

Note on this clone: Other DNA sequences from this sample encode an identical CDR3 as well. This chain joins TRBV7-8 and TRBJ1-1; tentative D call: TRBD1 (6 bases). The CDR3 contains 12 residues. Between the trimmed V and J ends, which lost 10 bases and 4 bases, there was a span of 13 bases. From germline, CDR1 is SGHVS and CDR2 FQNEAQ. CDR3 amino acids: CATEDRRTEAFF. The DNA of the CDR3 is TGTGCCACAGAGGACAGACGCACTGAAGCTTTCTTT.

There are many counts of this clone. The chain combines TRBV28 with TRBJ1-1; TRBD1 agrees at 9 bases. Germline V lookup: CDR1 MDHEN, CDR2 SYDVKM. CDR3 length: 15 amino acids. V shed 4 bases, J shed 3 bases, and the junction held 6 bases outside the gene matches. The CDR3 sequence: CASSSPGTGYTEAFF. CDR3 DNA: TGTGCCAGCAGTTCTCCCGGGACAGGGTACACTGAAGCTTTCTTT. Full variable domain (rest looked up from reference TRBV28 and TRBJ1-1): DVKVTQSSRYLVKRTGEKVFLECVQDMDHENMFWYRQDPGLGLRLIYFSYDVKMKEKGDIPEGYSVSREKKERFSLILESASTNQTSMYLCASSSPGTGYTEAFFGQGTRLTVV.

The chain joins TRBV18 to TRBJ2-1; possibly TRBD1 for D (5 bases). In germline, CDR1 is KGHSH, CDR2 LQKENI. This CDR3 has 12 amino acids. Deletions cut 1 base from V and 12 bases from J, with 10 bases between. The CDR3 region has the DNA TGTGCCAGCTCACCACAGAGTCAGGGGCAGTTCTTC. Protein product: CASSPQSQGQFF.

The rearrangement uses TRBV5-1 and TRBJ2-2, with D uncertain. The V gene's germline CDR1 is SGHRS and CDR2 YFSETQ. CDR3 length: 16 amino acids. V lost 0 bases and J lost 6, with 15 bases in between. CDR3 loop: CASSLGGLGGPGELFF. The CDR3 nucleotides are TGCGCCAGCAGCTTGGGAGGTCTTGGCGGCCCCGGGGAGCTGTTTTTT.

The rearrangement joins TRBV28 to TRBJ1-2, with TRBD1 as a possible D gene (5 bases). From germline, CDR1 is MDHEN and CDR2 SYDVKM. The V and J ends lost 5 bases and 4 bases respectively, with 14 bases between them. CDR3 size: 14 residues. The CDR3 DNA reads TGTGCCAGCAGTCCCAAGACAGCTTCCTATGGCTACACCTTC. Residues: CASSPKTASYGYTF.

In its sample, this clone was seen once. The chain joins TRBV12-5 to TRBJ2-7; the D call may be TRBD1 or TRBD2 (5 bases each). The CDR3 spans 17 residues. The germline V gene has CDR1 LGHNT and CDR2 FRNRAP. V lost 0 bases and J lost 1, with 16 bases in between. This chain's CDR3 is CASGLVFAQGVSYEQYF. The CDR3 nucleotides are TGTGCTAGTGGTTTGGTATTCGCCCAGGGAGTTTCCTACGAGCAGTACTTC.

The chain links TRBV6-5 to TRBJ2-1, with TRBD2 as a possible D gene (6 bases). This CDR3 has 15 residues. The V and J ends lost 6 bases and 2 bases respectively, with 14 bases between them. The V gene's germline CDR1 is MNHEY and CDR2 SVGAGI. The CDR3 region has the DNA TGTGCCAGCAGCGGAGGGACGACGGCCTACAATGAGCAGTTCTTC. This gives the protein CASSGGTTAYNEQFF.

The CDR3 here is CASSSPGGGRTDTQYF. The CDR3 DNA sequence: TGTGCCAGCAGCTCGCCTGGGGGCGGGCGAACAGATACGCAGTATTTT. V and J are TRBV7-8 and TRBJ2-3, with D perhaps TRBD1 (6 bases). Between the trimmed V and J ends, which lost 4 bases and 3 bases, there was a span of 17 bases. The CDR3 has 16 residues. Germline V CDR1 and CDR2: SGHVS, FQNEAQ.

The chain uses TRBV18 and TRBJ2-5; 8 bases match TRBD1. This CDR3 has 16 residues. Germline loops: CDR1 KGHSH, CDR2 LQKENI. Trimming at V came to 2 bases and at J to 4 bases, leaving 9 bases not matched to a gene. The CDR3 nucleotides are TGTGCCAGCTCACCAATAACAGGGGGTAGCGGAGAGACCCAGTACTTC. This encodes CASSPITGGSGETQYF.

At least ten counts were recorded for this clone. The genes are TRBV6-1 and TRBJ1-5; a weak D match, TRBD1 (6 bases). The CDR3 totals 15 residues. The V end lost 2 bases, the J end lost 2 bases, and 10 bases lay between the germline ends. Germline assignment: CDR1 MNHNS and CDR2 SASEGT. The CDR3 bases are TGTGCCAGCAGTGAACTAGGGGGGGGCAATCAGCCCCAGCATTTT. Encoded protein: CASSELGGGNQPQHF.

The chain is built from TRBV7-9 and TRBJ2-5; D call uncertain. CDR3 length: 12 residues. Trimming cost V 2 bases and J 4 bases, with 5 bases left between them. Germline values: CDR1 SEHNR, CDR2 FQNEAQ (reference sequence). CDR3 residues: CASSLTLETQYF. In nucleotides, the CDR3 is TGTGCCAGCAGCTTAACGCTAGAGACCCAGTACTTC.

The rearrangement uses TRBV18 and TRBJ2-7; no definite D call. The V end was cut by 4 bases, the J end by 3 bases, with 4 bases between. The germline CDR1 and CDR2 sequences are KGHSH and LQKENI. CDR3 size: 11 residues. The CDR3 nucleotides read TGTGCCAGCTCACTAGGCTACGAGCAGTACTTC. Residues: CASSLGYEQYF. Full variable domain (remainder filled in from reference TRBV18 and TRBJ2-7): NAGVMQNPRHLVRRRGQEARLRCSPMKGHSHVYWYRQLPEEGLKFMVYLQKENIIDESGMPKERFSAEFPKEGPSILRIQQVVRGDSAAYFCASSLGYEQYFGPGTRLTVT.

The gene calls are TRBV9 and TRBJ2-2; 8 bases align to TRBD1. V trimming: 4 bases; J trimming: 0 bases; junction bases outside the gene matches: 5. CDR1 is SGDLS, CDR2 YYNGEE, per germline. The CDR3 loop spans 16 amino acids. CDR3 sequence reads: CASSPRQGTNTGELFF. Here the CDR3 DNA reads TGTGCCAGCAGCCCTCGACAGGGGACGAACACCGGGGAGCTGTTTTTT.

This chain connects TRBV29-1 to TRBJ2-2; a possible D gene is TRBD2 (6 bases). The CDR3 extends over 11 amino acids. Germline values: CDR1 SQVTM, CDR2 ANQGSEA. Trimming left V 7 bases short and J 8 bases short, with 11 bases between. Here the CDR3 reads CSAGGAGELFF. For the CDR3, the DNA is TGCAGCGCTGGCGGGGCGGGGGAGCTGTTTTTT.

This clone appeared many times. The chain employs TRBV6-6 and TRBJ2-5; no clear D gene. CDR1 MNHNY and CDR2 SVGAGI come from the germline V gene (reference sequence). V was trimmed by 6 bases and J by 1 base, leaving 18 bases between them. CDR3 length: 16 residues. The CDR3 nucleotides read TGTGCCAGCAGCTTCTACGTATCATGGGTCCAAGAGACCCAGTACTTC. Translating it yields CASSFYVSWVQETQYF.

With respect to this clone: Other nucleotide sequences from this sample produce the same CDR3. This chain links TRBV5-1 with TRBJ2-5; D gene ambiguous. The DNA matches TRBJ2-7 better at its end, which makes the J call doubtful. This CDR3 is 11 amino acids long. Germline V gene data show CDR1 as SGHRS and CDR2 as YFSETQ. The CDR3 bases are TGCGCCAGCAGCAGCTCCTACGAGCAGTACTTC. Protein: CASSSSYEQYF.

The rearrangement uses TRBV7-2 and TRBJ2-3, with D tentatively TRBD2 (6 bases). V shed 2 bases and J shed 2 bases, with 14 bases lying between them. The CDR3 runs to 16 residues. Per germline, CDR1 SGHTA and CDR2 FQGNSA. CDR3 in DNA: TGTGCCAGCAGCTTAAAGTGGGGCGGGGTCACAGATACGCAGTATTTT. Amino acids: CASSLKWGGVTDTQYF.